This T cell receptor beta chain was found in a study of neurological immune-mediated disorders. V lost 2 bases to trimming and J lost 2 bases, with 12 bases between them. CDR1 is MNHEY, CDR2 SVGAGI, per germline. This CDR3 contains 15 residues. As for time point: longitudinal time-point 1 (baseline). The study built unsorted libraries from 2 million PBMCs kept at -80 C. Every sequencing run produced over 180 million TCR-beta sequences that came from 15-18 subjects. TCRdb processed the 5' RACE reads anew with MiXCR; each CDR3 protein has one entry. The sample consists of tens of thousands of distinct CDR3 sequences, roughly 13% of them appearing once. There are many counts of this clonotype. What it binds is unknown. Study-wide findings and caveats: It was HTLV-1-associated myelopathy that showed the most TCR clonal expansion, while multiple sclerosis showed the least, falling below healthy controls.

The sample was PBMCs. The chain employs TRBV6-5 and TRBJ2-5; possibly TRBD2 for D (6 bases). This receptor was identified in a female donor with HTLV-1-associated myelopathy (HAM/TSP). The chain's CDR3 is CASSYDGTLQETQYF. As DNA, the CDR3 is TGTGCCAGCAGTTACGACGGGACTCTTCAAGAGACCCAGTACTTC.